Listed below are T cell receptor beta chains from one sample, sequenced in a study of regulatory T cells in long-lasting Graves disease. Using its own MiXCR run on the multiplex PCR reads, TCRdb lists one record per CDR3 protein. The sample lists about 440,000 distinct CDR3 sequences, under 15% occurring once. This sample was shared with a second study, whose subject was T cells in Graves' hyperthyroidism and ophthalmopathy.

This sample comprised peripheral blood mononuclear cells (PBMCs), obtained at new diagnosis, from a patient treated with antithyroid drugs. The origin of the receptors is a woman aged 30 to 39 with Graves disease. Both conserved end residues are part of each CDR3. The order of the fields is clone size, J gene, D gene, V gene, CDR3 protein, CDR3 DNA. A D gene is named only where the DNA matches it firmly. Not all rows give a size; the values are once, few, many and, for expanded clones, a class.

>-|TRBJ1-3|-|TRBV25-1
CASSASSHSSGNTIYF
TGTGCCAGCAGTGCAAGCAGCCACTCATCTGGAAACACCATATATTTT
>few|TRBJ2-1|TRBD2|TRBV20-1
CSAISGRSHNEQFF
TGCAGTGCGATTAGCGGGAGGTCGCACAATGAGCAGTTCTTC
>-|TRBJ2-7|-|TRBV6-1
CASSKWKYEGQYF
TGTGCCAGCAGCAAGTGGAAGTACGAGGGGCAGTACTTC
>-|TRBJ2-4|TRBD2|TRBV2
CASTAGLAGSIQYF
TGTGCCAGCACCGCCGGACTAGCGGGATCCATTCAGTACTTC
>many|TRBJ1-1|-|TRBV12-3/TRBV12-4
CASSLGLSNTEAFF
TGTGCCAGCAGCTTAGGGCTGTCGAACACTGAAGCTTTCTTT
>few|TRBJ2-1|TRBD1|TRBV7-9
CASSLEGAVNYNEQFF
TGTGCCAGCAGCTTAGAGGGGGCGGTCAACTACAATGAGCAGTTCTTC
>many|TRBJ2-1|TRBD2|TRBV7-2
CASSLMREGLEQFF
TGTGCCAGCAGCTTAATGCGGGAGGGCCTTGAGCAGTTCTTC
>few|TRBJ1-1|-|TRBV18
CASSPIQLLSNTEAFF
TGTGCCAGCTCACCAATACAGTTACTTTCGAACACTGAAGCTTTCTTT
>many|TRBJ2-5|-|TRBV28
CASERGPGRETQYF
TGTGCCAGCGAAAGGGGACCGGGAAGGGAGACCCAGTACTTC
>many|TRBJ1-3|-|TRBV12-3/TRBV12-4
CASKPRGRPSGNTIYF
TGTGCCAGCAAACCTCGGGGCAGACCCTCTGGAAACACCATATATTTT
>many|TRBJ2-1|-|TRBV6-5
CASSYESPIDEQFF
TGTGCCAGCAGTTACGAGTCTCCCATCGATGAGCAGTTCTTC
>many|TRBJ1-1|-|TRBV28
CASSLYGFGQGGSTEAFF
TGTGCCAGCAGTTTATATGGGTTCGGGCAGGGTGGGTCCACTGAAGCTTTCTTT
>many|TRBJ2-1|TRBD2|TRBV18
CASSPTQLAGGNEQFF
TGTGCCAGCTCACCAACGCAACTAGCGGGAGGGAATGAGCAGTTCTTC
>-|TRBJ2-4|-|TRBV29-1
CSVRVGIAKNIQYF
TGCAGCGTCAGGGTCGGGATAGCCAAAAACATTCAGTACTTC
>-|TRBJ1-6|-|TRBV5-1
CASSPTGSPLHF
TGCGCCAGCAGTCCAACGGGTTCACCCCTCCACTTT
>-|TRBJ1-1|TRBD1|TRBV5-5
CASSTQGGAGEAFF
TGTGCCAGCAGCACGCAGGGGGGTGCGGGTGAAGCTTTCTTT
>few|TRBJ1-3|-|TRBV12-3/TRBV12-4
CASRPQDRGDTIYF
TGTGCCAGCAGACCCCAGGACCGAGGGGACACCATATATTTT
>-|TRBJ1-1|TRBD1|TRBV25-1
CASSGTEGAYTEAFF
TGTGCCAGCAGTGGTACCGAGGGGGCCTACACTGAAGCTTTCTTT
>-|TRBJ1-3|-|TRBV5-1
CASRQGQTGNTIYF
TGCGCCAGCAGACAAGGACAAACTGGAAACACCATATATTTT
>many|TRBJ2-7|-|TRBV11-2
CASSPMTTSYEQYF
TGTGCCAGCAGCCCCATGACTACGTCGTACGAGCAGTACTTC
>many|TRBJ2-7|-|TRBV11-2
CASSLDLGRGSYEQYF
TGTGCCAGCAGCTTAGATCTAGGGCGGGGTTCCTACGAGCAGTACTTC
>many|TRBJ2-1|TRBD2|TRBV7-2
CASRGLAGAVSYNEQFF
TGTGCCAGCAGGGGGCTAGCGGGAGCAGTCTCCTACAATGAGCAGTTCTTC
>many|TRBJ2-3|-|TRBV27
CASARAGHSTDTQYF
TGTGCCAGCGCCAGAGCGGGTCATAGCACAGATACGCAGTATTTT
>many|TRBJ2-5|TRBD2|TRBV12-3/TRBV12-4
CASGQLAGQETQYF
TGTGCCAGCGGTCAATTAGCGGGCCAAGAGACCCAGTACTTC
>many|TRBJ2-7|TRBD2|TRBV2
CASSEGTSVF
TGTGCCAGCAGTGAAGGGACTAGTGTATTC
>-|TRBJ1-6|TRBD1|TRBV15
CATSLPDRDNSPLHF
TGTGCCACCAGCCTCCCGGACAGGGACAATTCACCCCTCCACTTT
>-|TRBJ2-1|-|TRBV27
CASISLRRGSYNEQFF
TGTGCCAGCATCAGTTTGCGCAGGGGCTCCTACAATGAGCAGTTCTTC